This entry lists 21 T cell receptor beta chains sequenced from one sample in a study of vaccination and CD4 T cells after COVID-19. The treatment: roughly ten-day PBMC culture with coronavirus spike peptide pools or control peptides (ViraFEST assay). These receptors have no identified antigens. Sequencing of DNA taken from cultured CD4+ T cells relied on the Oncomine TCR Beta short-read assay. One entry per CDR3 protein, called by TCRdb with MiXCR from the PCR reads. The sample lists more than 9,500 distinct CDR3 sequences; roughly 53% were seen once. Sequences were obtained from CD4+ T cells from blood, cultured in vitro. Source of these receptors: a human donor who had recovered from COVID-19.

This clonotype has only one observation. In nucleotides, the CDR3 is TGTGCCACCAGTGAGGGACAGGGATCTGGAAACACCATATATTTT. Residues: CATSEGQGSGNTIYF. The J gene is TRBJ1-3, the V gene TRBV24-1; TRBD1 aligns across 9 bases. Germline CDR1 is KGHDR and CDR2 is SFDVKD. The V and J ends lost 4 bases and 1 base, in that order; junction bases with no gene match: 1. The CDR3 consists of 15 residues.

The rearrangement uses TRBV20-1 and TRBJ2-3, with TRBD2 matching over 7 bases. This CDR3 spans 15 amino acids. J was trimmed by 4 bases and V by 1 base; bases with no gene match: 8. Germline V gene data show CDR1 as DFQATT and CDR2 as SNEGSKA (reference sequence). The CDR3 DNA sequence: TGCAGTGCTAGAGCTTACCGCGGGAGCTCAGATACGCAGTATTTT. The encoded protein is CSARAYRGSSDTQYF.

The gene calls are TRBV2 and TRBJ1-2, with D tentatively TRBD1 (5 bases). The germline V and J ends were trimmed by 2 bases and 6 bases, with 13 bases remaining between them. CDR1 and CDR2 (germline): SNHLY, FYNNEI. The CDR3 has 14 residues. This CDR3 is CASSESWGRDGYTF. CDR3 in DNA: TGTGCCAGCAGTGAAAGCTGGGGACGGGATGGCTACACCTTC.

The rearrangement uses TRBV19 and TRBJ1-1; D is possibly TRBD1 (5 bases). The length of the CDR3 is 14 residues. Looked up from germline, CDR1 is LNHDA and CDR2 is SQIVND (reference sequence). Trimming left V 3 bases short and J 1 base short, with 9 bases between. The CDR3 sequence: CASSIDSPNTEAFF. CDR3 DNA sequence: TGTGCCAGTAGTATCGACAGCCCGAACACTGAAGCTTTCTTT.

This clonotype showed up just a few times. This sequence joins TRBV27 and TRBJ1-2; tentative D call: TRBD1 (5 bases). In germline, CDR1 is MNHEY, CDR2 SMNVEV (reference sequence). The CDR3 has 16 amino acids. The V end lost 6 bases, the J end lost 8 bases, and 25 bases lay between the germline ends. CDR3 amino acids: CASRSYLQRTSTGYTF. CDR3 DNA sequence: TGTGCCAGCAGAAGCTATCTTCAGAGGACATCCACGGGCTACACCTTC.

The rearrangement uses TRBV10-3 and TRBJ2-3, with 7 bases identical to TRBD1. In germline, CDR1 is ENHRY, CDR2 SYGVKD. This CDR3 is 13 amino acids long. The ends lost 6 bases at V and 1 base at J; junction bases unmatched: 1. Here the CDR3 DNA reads TGTGCCATCAGCCAGGGGGGCACAGATACGCAGTATTTT. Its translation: CAISQGGTDTQYF.

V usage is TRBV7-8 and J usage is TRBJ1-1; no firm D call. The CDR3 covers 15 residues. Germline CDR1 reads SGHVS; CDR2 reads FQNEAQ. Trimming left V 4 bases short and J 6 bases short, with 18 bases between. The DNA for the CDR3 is TGTGCCAGCAGCTCCCAGCCCACACAAATCGCTGAAGCTTTCTTT. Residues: CASSSQPTQIAEAFF.

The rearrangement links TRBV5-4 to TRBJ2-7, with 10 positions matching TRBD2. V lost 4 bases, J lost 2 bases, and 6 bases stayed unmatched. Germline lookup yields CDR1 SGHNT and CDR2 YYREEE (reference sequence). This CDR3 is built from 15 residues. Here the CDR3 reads CASSAGLAQTYEQYF. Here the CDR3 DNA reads TGTGCCAGCAGCGCGGGACTAGCGCAAACCTACGAGCAGTACTTC.

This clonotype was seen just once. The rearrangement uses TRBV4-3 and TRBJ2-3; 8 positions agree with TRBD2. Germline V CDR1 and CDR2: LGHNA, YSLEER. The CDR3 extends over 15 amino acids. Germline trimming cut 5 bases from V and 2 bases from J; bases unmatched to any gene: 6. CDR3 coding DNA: TGCGCCAGCAGCAACCAGCGGGGGACCACAGATACGCAGTATTTT. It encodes CASSNQRGTTDTQYF.

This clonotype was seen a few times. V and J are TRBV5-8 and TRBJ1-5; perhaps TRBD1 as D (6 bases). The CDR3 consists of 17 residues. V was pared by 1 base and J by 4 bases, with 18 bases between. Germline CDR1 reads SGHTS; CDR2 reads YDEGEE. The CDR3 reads CASSLTRGHGENQPQHF. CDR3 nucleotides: TGTGCCAGCAGCTTGACGAGGGGACACGGGGAGAATCAGCCCCAGCATTTT.

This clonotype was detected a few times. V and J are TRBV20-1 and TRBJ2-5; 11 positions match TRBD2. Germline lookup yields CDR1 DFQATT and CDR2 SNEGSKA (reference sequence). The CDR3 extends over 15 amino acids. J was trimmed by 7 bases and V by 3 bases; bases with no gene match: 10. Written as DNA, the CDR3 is TGCAGTGCTAGCCGGGGACTAGCGGCCTTGGGGACCCAGTACTTC. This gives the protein CSASRGLAALGTQYF.

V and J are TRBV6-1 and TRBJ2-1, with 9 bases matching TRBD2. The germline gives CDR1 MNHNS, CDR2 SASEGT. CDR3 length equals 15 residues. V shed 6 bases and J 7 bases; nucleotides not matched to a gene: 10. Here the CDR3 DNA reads TGTGCCAGCAGGCGGGGGGGGGTCGTGAGGAATGAGCAGTTCTTC. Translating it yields CASRRGGVVRNEQFF.

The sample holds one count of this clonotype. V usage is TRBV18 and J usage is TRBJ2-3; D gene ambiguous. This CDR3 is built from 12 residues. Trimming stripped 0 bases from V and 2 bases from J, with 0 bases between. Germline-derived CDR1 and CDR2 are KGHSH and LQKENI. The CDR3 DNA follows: TGTGCCAGCTCACCACCCACAGATACGCAGTATTTT. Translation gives CASSPPTDTQYF.

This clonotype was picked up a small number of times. CDR3 region: CASSYSSGMSADTQYF. In nucleotides, the CDR3 is TGTGCCAGCAGTTACTCGTCCGGGATGTCAGCAGATACGCAGTATTTT. V gene TRBV6-5 combines with J gene TRBJ2-3, with D tentatively TRBD2 (5 bases). The CDR3 is 16 amino acids. The V gene lost 0 bases and the J gene lost 4 bases, with 14 bases spanning the gap. Germline V CDR1 and CDR2: MNHEY, SVGAGI.

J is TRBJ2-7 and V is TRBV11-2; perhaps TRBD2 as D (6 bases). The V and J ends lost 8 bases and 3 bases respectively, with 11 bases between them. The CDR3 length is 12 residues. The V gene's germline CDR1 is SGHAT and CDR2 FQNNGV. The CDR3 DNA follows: TGTGCCAGCGGCGGGGCTCGCTACGAGCAGTACTTC. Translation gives CASGGARYEQYF. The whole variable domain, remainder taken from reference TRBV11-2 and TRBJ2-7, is EAGVAQSPRYKIIEKRQSVAFWCNPISGHATLYWYQQILGQGPKLLIQFQNNGVVDDSQLPKDRFSAERLKGVDSTLKIQPAKLEDSAVYLCASGGARYEQYFGPGTRLTVT.

The CDR3 loop reads CASSEKDYLPEQFF. CDR3 coding DNA: TGTGCCAGCAGTGAAAAGGACTACCTGCCTGAGCAGTTCTTC. The chain combines TRBV6-1 with TRBJ2-1; perhaps TRBD2 as D (6 bases). The CDR3 length is 14 residues. V was pared by 2 bases and J by 9 bases, with 14 bases between. Germline CDR1 is MNHNS and CDR2 is SASEGT.

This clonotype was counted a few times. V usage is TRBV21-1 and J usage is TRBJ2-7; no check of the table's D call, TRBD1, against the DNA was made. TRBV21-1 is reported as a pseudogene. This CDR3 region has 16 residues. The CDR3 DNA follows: TGTGCCAGCAGATGGGGGGGGGTGTATGGCTCCTACGAGCAGTACTTC. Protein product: CASRWGGVYGSYEQYF.

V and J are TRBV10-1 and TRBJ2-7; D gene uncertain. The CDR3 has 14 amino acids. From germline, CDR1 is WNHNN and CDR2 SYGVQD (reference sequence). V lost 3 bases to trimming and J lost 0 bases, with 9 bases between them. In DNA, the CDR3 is TGCGCCAGCAGTGACAGTGCCAGCTCCTACGAGCAGTACTTC. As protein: CASSDSASSYEQYF.

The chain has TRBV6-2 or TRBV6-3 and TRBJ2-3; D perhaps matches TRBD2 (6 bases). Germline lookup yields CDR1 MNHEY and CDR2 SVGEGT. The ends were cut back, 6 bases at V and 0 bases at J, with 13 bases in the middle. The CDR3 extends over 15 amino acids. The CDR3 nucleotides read TGTGCCAGCAGGCCGGGACTGCTTAGCACAGATACGCAGTATTTT. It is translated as CASRPGLLSTDTQYF.

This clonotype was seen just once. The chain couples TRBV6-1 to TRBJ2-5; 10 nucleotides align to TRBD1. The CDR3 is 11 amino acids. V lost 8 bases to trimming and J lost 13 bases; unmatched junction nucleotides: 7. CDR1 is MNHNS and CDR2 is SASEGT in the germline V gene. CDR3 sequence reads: CASLGWDRGYF. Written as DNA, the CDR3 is TGTGCCAGCCTAGGTTGGGACAGGGGGTACTTC.

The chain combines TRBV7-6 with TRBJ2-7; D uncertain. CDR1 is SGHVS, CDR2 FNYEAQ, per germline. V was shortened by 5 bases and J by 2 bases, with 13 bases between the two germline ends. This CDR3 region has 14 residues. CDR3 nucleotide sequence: TGTGCCAGCAGCCCCGGTTTGGAACCCTACGAGCAGTACTTC. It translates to CASSPGLEPYEQYF.